This T cell receptor (beta chain) was retrieved from a study of cytomegalovirus exposure and HLA in healthy donors. Findings and limits, study-wide: Trimming of TCR beta V- and J-genes showed a link, identified in a later analysis, to a missense DCLRE1C variant.

Of note for this clone: Its antigen is as yet unknown.

There are 16 residues in the CDR3. The germline gives CDR1 SGHNT, CDR2 YYREEE (reference sequence). V lost 4 bases and J lost 6; bases outside the gene matches: 10. The PCR contained 60 Vbeta and 13 Jbeta primers. Assay used: immunoSEQ multiplex PCR; TCRdb lists only in-frame clones, some missing. Of around 130,000 clones listed, over 75% are singletons. This chain connects TRBV5-4 to TRBJ2-7, with 13 bases identical to TRBD2. The TCR originated in a young man in good health and CMV-seronegative. Sequencing was performed on PBMCs. The CDR3 nucleotides read TGTGCCAGCAGCCCGGCCACTAGCGGGGGGGCCGTCGAGCAGTACTTC. It codes for CASSPATSGGAVEQYF.